These 29 T cell receptor beta chains share one sample of origin, sequenced in a study of blood T cells in healthy people across ages. For the second PCR, which ran for about 6 to 11 cycles, a sample-barcoded 5' primer and a J-beta primer mix were used. TCRdb redid the calling of the 5' RACE reads with MiXCR, one entry per CDR3 protein. Of about 320,000 distinct CDR3 sequences in the sample, 25% to 30% were seen once. Sequencing used blood. Every receptor here comes from a woman in her 70s in good health.

This rearrangement joins TRBV12-3 or TRBV12-4 to TRBJ2-1; 7 bases agree with TRBD1. This CDR3 is built from 16 residues. Germline trimming cut 5 bases from V and 4 bases from J; bases unmatched to any gene: 11. The DNA for the CDR3 is TGTGCCAGCAGTCCAACCACAGGGGACGATTACAATGAGCAGTTCTTC. Protein sequence: CASSPTTGDDYNEQFF.

The genes are TRBV28 and TRBJ2-7; D tentatively fits TRBD1 or TRBD2 (6 bases each). Germline V gene lookup returns CDR1 MDHEN and CDR2 SYDVKM. The CDR3 consists of 16 residues. Trimming pared 6 bases from V and 0 bases from J, leaving 18 bases between. CDR3: CASRTGWGASSYEQYF. The CDR3 DNA follows: TGTGCCAGCAGAACCGGATGGGGGGCCAGCTCCTACGAGCAGTACTTC.

There are a few counts of this clonotype. The chain combines TRBV20-1 with TRBJ2-4; 9 bases agree with TRBD1. The CDR3 spans 13 residues. CDR1 is DFQATT and CDR2 is SNEGSKA in the germline V gene (reference sequence). J was trimmed by 5 bases and V by 5 bases; bases with no gene match: 4. The chain's CDR3 is CSAPRTGENIQYF. In DNA, the CDR3 is TGCAGTGCTCCGCGGACAGGGGAAAACATTCAGTACTTC.

The table lists this clonotype with many counts. The gene calls are TRBV25-1 and TRBJ2-4; 8 bases are shared with TRBD1. The V gene end was trimmed by 5 bases and the J gene end by 6 bases; junction bases not matched to a gene: 6. CDR3 size: 14 residues. The germline V gene encodes CDR1 MGHDK and CDR2 SYGVNS. The CDR3 is CASSPQGAGNIQYF. The CDR3 nucleotides are TGTGCCAGCAGTCCTCAGGGGGCTGGAAACATTCAGTACTTC.

The rearrangement links TRBV6-6 to TRBJ1-5, with 9 bases fitting TRBD1. J lost 2 bases, V lost 6 bases, and 5 bases had no gene match. Germline values: CDR1 MNHNY, CDR2 SVGAGI (reference sequence). The CDR3 covers 15 residues. The chain's CDR3 is CASRVTGGGNQPQHF. Written as DNA, the CDR3 is TGTGCCAGCAGGGTGACAGGGGGGGGCAATCAGCCCCAGCATTTT.

A word on this clonotype: A read error may produce the germline difference seen at one junction end. The chain couples TRBV20-1 to TRBJ1-2; D gene uncertain. The germline CDR1 and CDR2 sequences are DFQATT and SNEGSKA (reference sequence). The CDR3 covers 12 residues. This chain's CDR3 is CSAGDGSYGYTF. The DNA of the CDR3 is TGCAGTGCTGGAGATGGAAGTTATGGCTACACCTTC.

This sequence joins TRBV12-3 or TRBV12-4 and TRBJ2-1, with unresolved D. Trimming took off 4 bases at V and 9 bases at J, with 10 bases between the two ends. The CDR3 has 12 residues. The CDR3 protein is CASSSLHPEQFF. The CDR3 DNA is TGTGCCAGCAGTTCCCTACATCCTGAGCAGTTCTTC.

The rearrangement joins TRBV7-8 to TRBJ2-7; the D gene is possibly TRBD1 (5 bases). V was shortened by 8 bases and J by 3 bases, with 14 bases between the two germline ends. Germline CDR1 SGHVS, CDR2 FQNEAQ. The CDR3 spans 13 residues. The CDR3 region has the DNA TGTGCCAGCTCACCGGACACATACTACGAGCAGTACTTC. Translation gives CASSPDTYYEQYF.

V is TRBV29-1 and J is TRBJ2-7; the match to TRBD1 covers 7 bases. Losses at the gene ends were 4 bases for V and 5 bases for J; bases not matched to a gene: 5. The germline CDR1 and CDR2 sequences are SQVTM and ANQGSEA. The CDR3 is 12 amino acids. In DNA, the CDR3 is TGCAGCGTTGTAAGGGGGCCTAACGAGCAGTACTTC. Protein sequence: CSVVRGPNEQYF.

In its sample, this clonotype was seen a few times. The rearrangement joins TRBV7-9 to TRBJ1-2; 9 nucleotides align to TRBD1. CDR3 length equals 15 residues. The V gene's germline CDR1 is SEHNR and CDR2 FQNEAQ (reference sequence). V lost 3 bases, J lost 3 bases, and 5 bases stayed unmatched. The chain's CDR3 is CASSLLRDRDYGYTF. CDR3 sequence (DNA): TGTGCCAGCAGCTTGCTTCGGGACAGGGACTATGGCTACACCTTC. Based on the CDR3 plus reference TRBV7-9 and TRBJ1-2, the full variable domain is DTGVSQNPRHKITKRGQNVTFRCDPISEHNRLYWYRQTLGQGPEFLTYFQNEAQLEKSRLLSDRFSAERPKGSFSTLEIQRTEQGDSAMYLCASSLLRDRDYGYTFGSGTRLTVV.

The rearrangement uses TRBV29-1 and TRBJ2-3; 7 bases line up with TRBD2. Germline values: CDR1 SQVTM, CDR2 ANQGSEA. Unmatched junction bases numbered 13, after V lost 6 bases and J lost 4 bases. There are 15 residues in the CDR3. The CDR3 DNA is TGCAGCGTCAAAGGGCTAGTGGGAGGGCCAGATACGCAGTATTTT. As protein: CSVKGLVGGPDTQYF.

This clonotype was observed at least ten times. The chain joins TRBV29-1 to TRBJ1-4, with TRBD1 matching over 9 bases. The CDR3 runs 13 residues. V shed 7 bases and J 8 bases; nucleotides not matched to a gene: 8. CDR1 and CDR2 (germline): SQVTM, ANQGSEA. The CDR3 spells CSGGTGNQEKLFF. CDR3 nucleotides: TGCAGCGGGGGGACAGGGAATCAGGAAAAACTGTTTTTT.

Only a few counts were recorded for this clonotype. The chain uses TRBV20-1 and TRBJ2-7, with unresolved D. This CDR3 is built from 13 residues. The V and J ends lost 6 bases and 4 bases respectively, with 16 bases between them. CDR1 and CDR2 from the germline V gene are DFQATT and SNEGSKA (reference sequence). The CDR3 reads CSATGSLGYEQYF. The CDR3 DNA sequence: TGCAGTGCCACCGGGTCTTTGGGATACGAGCAGTACTTC.

This chain joins TRBV20-1 and TRBJ2-1, with 9 positions matching TRBD2. V shed 1 base and J 10 bases; nucleotides not matched to a gene: 11. In germline, CDR1 is DFQATT, CDR2 SNEGSKA (reference sequence). The CDR3 consists of 15 residues. CDR3 sequence reads: CSARGVVAGAKEQFF. The CDR3 region has the DNA TGCAGTGCTAGAGGAGTGGTAGCGGGAGCAAAGGAGCAGTTCTTC.

This rearrangement joins TRBV12-3 or TRBV12-4 to TRBJ2-2; 9 bases fit TRBD2. The V and J ends lost 6 bases and 1 base, in that order; junction bases with no gene match: 3. CDR3 length: 15 amino acids. CDR3 sequence: CASRATSGNTGELFF. The CDR3 region has the DNA TGTGCCAGCAGGGCGACTAGCGGGAACACCGGGGAGCTGTTTTTT.

This clonotype has ten or more counts. The chain joins TRBV12-3 or TRBV12-4 to TRBJ2-5; D is uncertain. V lost 3 bases to trimming and J lost 7 bases, with 12 bases between them. This CDR3 comprises 13 residues. The CDR3 DNA sequence: TGTGCCAGCAGTTTGGGTTTGAAGGGGACCCAGTACTTC. Encoded protein: CASSLGLKGTQYF.

This clonotype was observed a handful of times. The rearrangement uses TRBV5-5 and TRBJ2-2, with TRBD2 matching over 8 bases. Germline V gives CDR1 SGHKS, CDR2 YYEKEE (reference sequence). The V and J ends lost 4 bases and 6 bases, in that order; junction bases with no gene match: 11. The CDR3 has 16 amino acids. The CDR3 region has the DNA TGTGCCAGCAGCAGAGAGGGACTAGGGGTCCCCGGGGAGCTGTTTTTT. Its translation is CASSREGLGVPGELFF.

This clonotype occurred a few times. The V gene is TRBV28, the J gene TRBJ2-3; D is ambiguous. There are 15 residues in the CDR3. V was trimmed by 6 bases and J by 0 bases, leaving 13 bases between them. Germline V CDR1 and CDR2: MDHEN, SYDVKM. This CDR3 is CASSVQQISTDTQYF. In nucleotides, the CDR3 is TGTGCCAGCAGCGTCCAACAGATTAGCACAGATACGCAGTATTTT.

This clonotype was seen more than once but under ten times. The CDR3 sequence: CASSESKLGTNTEAFF. DNA for the CDR3: TGCGCCAGCAGTGAGTCGAAGCTGGGTACGAACACTGAAGCTTTCTTT. This rearrangement joins TRBV10-1 to TRBJ1-1, with D hard to call. The CDR3 length is 16 residues. Germline CDR1 WNHNN, CDR2 SYGVQD (reference sequence). Trimming pared 0 bases from V and 1 base from J, leaving 12 bases between.

The J gene is TRBJ2-2, the V gene TRBV9; D ambiguous. This CDR3 is 15 amino acids long. Trimming pared 4 bases from V and 6 bases from J, leaving 16 bases between. CDR1 SGDLS and CDR2 YYNGEE come from the germline V gene. Written as DNA, the CDR3 is TGTGCCAGCAGCTTCCAAAAATTTAGCCCCGGGGAGCTGTTTTTT. It encodes CASSFQKFSPGELFF.

The chain is built from TRBV6-6 and TRBJ2-5; TRBD2 matches at 13 bases. TRBJ2-1 matches the DNA end more closely, so the J call is doubtful. This CDR3 is built from 15 residues. Germline V CDR1 and CDR2: MNHNY, SVGAGI (reference sequence). CDR3 nucleotides: TGTGCCAGCAGAACCGGGACTAGCGGGAACGATGAGCAGTTCTTC. This gives the protein CASRTGTSGNDEQFF.

This rearrangement joins TRBV29-1 to TRBJ1-2, with D unresolved. Germline CDR1 is SQVTM and CDR2 is ANQGSEA. V was clipped by 0 bases and J by 4 bases, with 0 bases between them. There are 10 residues in the CDR3. CDR3: CSVEDYGYTF. In DNA, the CDR3 is TGCAGCGTTGAAGACTATGGCTACACCTTC.

This clonotype was seen a few times. The rearrangement links TRBV13 to TRBJ2-3; no clear D gene. The CDR3 has 13 residues. V was pared by 2 bases and J by 6 bases, with 9 bases between. Germline V gene sequence: CDR1 PRHDT, CDR2 FYEKMQ (reference sequence). This CDR3 reads CASSLPPADTQYF. The CDR3 coding sequence is TGTGCCAGCAGCTTACCCCCCGCGGATACGCAGTATTTT.

The table lists this clonotype with a few counts. Relative to the germline gene, one junction end is altered; a read error may explain this. The chain is built from TRBV20-1 and TRBJ1-1; D unresolved. Germline-derived CDR1 and CDR2 are DFQATT and SNEGSKA (reference sequence). The CDR3 sequence is 13 residues long. The CDR3 region has the DNA TGCAGTGCTGGAGAACATATGGACACTGAAGCTTTCTTT. Translated: CSAGEHMDTEAFF.

The gene calls are TRBV5-1 and TRBJ2-5, with D possibly matching TRBD1 (6 bases). Trimming shortened V by 4 bases and J by 0 bases, and 10 bases separated the two germline ends. This CDR3 spans 14 amino acids. Germline CDR1 reads SGHRS; CDR2 reads YFSETQ. CDR3 residues: CASSLGTHQETQYF. CDR3 bases: TGCGCCAGCAGCCTCGGGACACACCAAGAGACCCAGTACTTC. Complete variable domain (other parts from reference TRBV5-1 and TRBJ2-5): KAGVTQTPRYLIKTRGQQVTLSCSPISGHRSVSWYQQTPGQGLQFLFEYFSETQRNKGNFPGRFSGRQFSNSRSEMNVSTLELGDSALYLCASSLGTHQETQYFGPGTRLLVL.

This clonotype was detected a few times. The chain recombines TRBV20-1 with TRBJ1-1; tentative D call: TRBD1 (5 bases). CDR1 is DFQATT, CDR2 SNEGSKA, per germline (reference sequence). The CDR3 loop spans 12 amino acids. Deletions cut 2 bases from V and 5 bases from J, with 9 bases between. This chain's CDR3 is CSARQGGTEAFF. CDR3 nucleotide sequence: TGCAGTGCTAGACAGGGTGGGACTGAAGCTTTCTTT.

This clonotype was detected only a few times. This chain uses TRBV15 with TRBJ2-7, with no clear D. Judging by the DNA end, TRBJ2-1 fits better; the J call may be wrong. The CDR3 is made up of 14 amino acids. Germline CDR1 is LNHNV and CDR2 is YYDKDF (reference sequence). The DNA for the CDR3 is TGTGCCACCAGCACAAACCGGCTAGGCAATGAGCAGTTCTTC. It translates to CATSTNRLGNEQFF.

V usage is TRBV18 and J usage is TRBJ2-7; TRBD1 matches 8 bases. This CDR3 contains 15 residues. V shed 1 base and J 3 bases; nucleotides not matched to a gene: 5. The germline CDR1 and CDR2 sequences are KGHSH and LQKENI. CDR3 in DNA: TGTGCCAGCTCACCACTTAGGACAGGGCTCTACGAGCAGTACTTC. Translated: CASSPLRTGLYEQYF.

This clonotype occurred a few times. The chain has TRBV6-5 and TRBJ2-1, with a possible D match to TRBD1 (6 bases). The V gene lost 2 bases and the J gene lost 8 bases, with 10 bases spanning the gap. CDR1 is MNHEY and CDR2 is SVGAGI in the germline V gene. This CDR3 contains 13 residues. CDR3 loop: CASSYQDRYEQFF. CDR3 DNA: TGTGCCAGCAGTTACCAAGACAGGTATGAGCAGTTCTTC.